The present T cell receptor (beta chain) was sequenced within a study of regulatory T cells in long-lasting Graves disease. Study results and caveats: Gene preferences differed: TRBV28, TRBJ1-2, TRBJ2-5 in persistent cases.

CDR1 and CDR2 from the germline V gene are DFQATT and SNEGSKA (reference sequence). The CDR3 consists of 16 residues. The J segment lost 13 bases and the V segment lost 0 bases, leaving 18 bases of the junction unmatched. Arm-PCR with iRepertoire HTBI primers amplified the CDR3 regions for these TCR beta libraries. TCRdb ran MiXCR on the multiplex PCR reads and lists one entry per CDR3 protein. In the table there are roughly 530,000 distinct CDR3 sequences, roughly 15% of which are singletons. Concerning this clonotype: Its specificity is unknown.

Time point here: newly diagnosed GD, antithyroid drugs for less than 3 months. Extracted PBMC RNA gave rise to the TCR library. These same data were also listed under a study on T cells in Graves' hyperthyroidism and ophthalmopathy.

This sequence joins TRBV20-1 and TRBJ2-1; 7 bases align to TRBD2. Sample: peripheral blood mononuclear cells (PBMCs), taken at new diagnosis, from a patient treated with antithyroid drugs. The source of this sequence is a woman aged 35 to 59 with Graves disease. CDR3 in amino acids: CSARDVVGGSQINQFF. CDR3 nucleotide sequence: TGCAGTGCTAGAGATGTGGTCGGGGGGTCTCAGATAAACCAGTTCTTC.